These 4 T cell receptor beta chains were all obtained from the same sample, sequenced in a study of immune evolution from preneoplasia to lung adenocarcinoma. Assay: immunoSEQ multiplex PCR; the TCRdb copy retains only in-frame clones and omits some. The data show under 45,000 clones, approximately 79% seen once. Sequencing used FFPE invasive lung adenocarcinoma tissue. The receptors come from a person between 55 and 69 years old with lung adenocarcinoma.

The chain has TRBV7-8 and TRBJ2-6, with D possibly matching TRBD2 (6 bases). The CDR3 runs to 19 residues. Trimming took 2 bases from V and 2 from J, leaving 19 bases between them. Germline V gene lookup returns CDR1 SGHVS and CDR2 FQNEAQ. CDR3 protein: CASSLIEGRDFAGANVLTF. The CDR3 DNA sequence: TGTGCCAGCAGCTTAATAGAGGGGCGGGATTTCGCTGGGGCCAACGTCCTGACTTTC.

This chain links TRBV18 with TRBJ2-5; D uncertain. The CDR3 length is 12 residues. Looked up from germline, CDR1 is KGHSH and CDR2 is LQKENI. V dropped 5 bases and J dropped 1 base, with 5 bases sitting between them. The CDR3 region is CASSSTQETQYF. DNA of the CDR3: TGTGCCAGCTCATCCACCCAAGAGACCCAGTACTTC.

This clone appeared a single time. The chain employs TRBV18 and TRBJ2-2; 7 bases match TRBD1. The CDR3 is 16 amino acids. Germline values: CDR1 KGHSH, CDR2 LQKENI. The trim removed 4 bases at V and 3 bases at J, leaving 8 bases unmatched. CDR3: CASSHYRGPDTGELFF. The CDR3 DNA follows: TGTGCCAGCTCACATTACAGGGGCCCCGACACCGGGGAGCTGTTTTTT.

This CDR3 is CASSLPQGASMNTEAFF. The CDR3 DNA is TGTGCCAGCAGTTTACCACAGGGGGCTTCGATGAACACTGAAGCTTTCTTT. J is TRBJ1-1 and V is TRBV28; 9 bases fit TRBD1. Germline-derived CDR1 and CDR2 are MDHEN and SYDVKM. V was clipped by 2 bases and J by 0 bases; unmatched bases: 7. The CDR3 has 17 amino acids. Full variable domain (missing parts from reference TRBV28 and TRBJ1-1): DVKVTQSSRYLVKRTGEKVFLECVQDMDHENMFWYRQDPGLGLRLIYFSYDVKMKEKGDIPEGYSVSREKKERFSLILESASTNQTSMYLCASSLPQGASMNTEAFFGQGTRLTVV.